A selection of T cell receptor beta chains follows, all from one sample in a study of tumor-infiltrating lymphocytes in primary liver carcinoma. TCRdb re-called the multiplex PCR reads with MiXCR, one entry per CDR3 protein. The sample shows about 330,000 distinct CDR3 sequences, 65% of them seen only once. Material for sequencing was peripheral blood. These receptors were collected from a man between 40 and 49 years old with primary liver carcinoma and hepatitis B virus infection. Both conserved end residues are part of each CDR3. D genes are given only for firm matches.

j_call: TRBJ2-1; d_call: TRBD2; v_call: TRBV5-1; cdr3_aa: CASSSRGGLAISEQFF
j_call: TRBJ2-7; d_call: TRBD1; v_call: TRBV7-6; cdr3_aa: CASSSRQGTEEQYF
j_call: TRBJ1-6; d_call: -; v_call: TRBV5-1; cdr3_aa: CASSFSGEDSPLHF
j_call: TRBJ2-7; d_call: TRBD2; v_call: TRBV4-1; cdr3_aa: CASSLGLAVPYEQYF
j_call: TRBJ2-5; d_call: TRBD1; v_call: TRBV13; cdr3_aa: CASSLFADRALVKETQYF
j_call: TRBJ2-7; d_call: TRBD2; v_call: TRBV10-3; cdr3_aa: CDISESERGTYEQCF
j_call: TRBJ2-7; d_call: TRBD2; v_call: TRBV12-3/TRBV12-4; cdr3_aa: CASSFSRVKRERLSYEQYF
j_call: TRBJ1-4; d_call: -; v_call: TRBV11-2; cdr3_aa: CANSLLYGNEKLFF
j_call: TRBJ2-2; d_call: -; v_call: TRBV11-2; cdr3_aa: CVSSLVRGVTGELFF
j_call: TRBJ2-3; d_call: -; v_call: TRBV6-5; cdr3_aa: CASIYIGVGTDTQYF